This entry lists 26 T cell receptor beta chains sequenced from one sample in a study of T cells in Graves' hyperthyroidism and ophthalmopathy (dated by TCRdb to between 2018 and 2021). Library method: multiplex PCR. The listed sequencing device is Illumina HiSeq 2000. The TCR beta CDR3 regions were amplified from the RNA transcripts. The first round of RT-PCR for the TCR CDR3 was performed with the HTBI primer set and the Qiagen OneStep RT-PCR kit. The public reads were reanalyzed by TCRdb: fastp trimming at Q25, MiXCR alignment, in-frame beta chains only. Rows merge per CDR3 protein into single entries with the most common DNA and genes. The table for this sample lists 600,000 to 900,000 distinct CDR3 sequences; 15% to 20% of them were counted only once. The top ten clones comprise 8.4% of the sample. Sequencing was done on a sample of blood. The receptors stem from a man in his late teens or twenties with Graves' hyperthyroidism.

This clonotype showed up just a few times. The chain combines TRBV2 with TRBJ2-3; 7 nucleotides align to TRBD2. Germline V gene data show CDR1 as SNHLY and CDR2 as FYNNEI. The CDR3 runs to 15 residues. Trimming removed 5 bases from V and 1 base from J; junction bases left unmatched: 6. The CDR3 loop reads CASSLLADGTDTQYF. In nucleotides, the CDR3 is TGTGCCAGCAGTCTCCTAGCGGACGGCACAGATACGCAGTATTTT.

This clonotype was counted only a few times. V and J are TRBV12-3 or TRBV12-4 and TRBJ1-2, with 8 bases matching TRBD1. V gave up 5 bases and J gave up 8 bases; unmatched junction bases: 13. CDR3 length: 15 amino acids. The CDR3 here is CASSLEGTGGRGYTF. CDR3 coding DNA: TGTGCCAGCAGTCTAGAGGGGACAGGCGGTAGGGGCTACACCTTC.

The sample holds many counts of this clonotype. This rearrangement joins TRBV6-2 or TRBV6-3 to TRBJ1-4; weak D call: TRBD1 (5 bases). The CDR3 sequence is 13 residues long. Germline CDR1 MNHEY, CDR2 SVGEGT. The germline V and J ends were trimmed by 0 bases and 8 bases, with 7 bases remaining between them. The DNA of the CDR3 is TGTGCCAGCAGTTACTCGAAGGGGGAAAAACTGTTTTTT. The encoded protein is CASSYSKGEKLFF.

This clonotype was seen repeatedly, ten times or more. This chain connects TRBV28 to TRBJ2-5, with 7 nucleotides matching TRBD2. V lost 6 bases to trimming and J lost 3 bases; unmatched junction nucleotides: 1. The germline V gene encodes CDR1 MDHEN and CDR2 SYDVKM. The CDR3 contains 12 residues. In DNA form, the CDR3 reads TGTGCCAGCAGCCGGGGGGAAGAGACCCAGTACTTC. This sequence encodes CASSRGEETQYF.

The table lists this clonotype with many counts. V usage is TRBV5-5 and J usage is TRBJ2-4, with D possibly matching TRBD1 (5 bases). V lost 4 bases to trimming and J lost 1 base, with 9 bases between them. CDR3 size: 14 residues. Germline assignment: CDR1 SGHKS and CDR2 YYEKEE (reference sequence). The CDR3, as DNA: TGTGCCAGCAGCCAGGGCCGCGCCAAAAACATTCAGTACTTC. Translated: CASSQGRAKNIQYF.

The sample holds a few counts of this clonotype. The rearrangement links TRBV5-5 to TRBJ1-1, with 9 bases identical to TRBD1. The CDR3 runs 15 residues. The germline gives CDR1 SGHKS, CDR2 YYEKEE (reference sequence). J was trimmed by 5 bases and V by 4 bases; bases with no gene match: 9. In DNA, the CDR3 is TGTGCCAGCAGCCGTTACAGGGGGCCGGGGACTGAAGCTTTCTTT. Protein sequence: CASSRYRGPGTEAFF.

The CDR3 DNA reads as TGTGCCACCAGCACGACAGGGGGCGTCCACAATGAGCAGTTCTTC. Translated: CATSTTGGVHNEQFF. This chain links TRBV15 with TRBJ2-1; 10 positions agree with TRBD1. CDR1 and CDR2 from the germline V gene are LNHNV and YYDKDF (reference sequence). There are 15 residues in the CDR3. V lost 4 bases and J lost 5; bases outside the gene matches: 5.

This clonotype was recorded many times. The chain is built from TRBV3-1 and TRBJ2-1; TRBD1 matches 8 bases. V lost 3 bases to trimming and J lost 3 bases; unmatched junction nucleotides: 4. The CDR3 totals 15 residues. Germline CDR1 LGHDT, CDR2 YNNKEL (reference sequence). DNA for the CDR3: TGTGCCAGCAGCCACGGACAGGGACACTACAATGAGCAGTTCTTC. Its protein is CASSHGQGHYNEQFF.

At least ten counts were recorded for this clonotype. The chain uses TRBV7-9 and TRBJ2-7; 12 nucleotides match TRBD2. Germline loops: CDR1 SEHNR, CDR2 FQNEAQ (reference sequence). Trimming took 2 bases from V and 4 from J; bases not matched to a gene: 6. CDR3 size: 16 residues. This chain's CDR3 is CASSLPTSGSLYEQYF. The CDR3 bases are TGTGCCAGCAGCTTACCGACTAGCGGGAGTCTATACGAGCAGTACTTC. The complete variable domain, with remaining parts taken from reference TRBV7-9 and TRBJ2-7, reads DTGVSQNPRHKITKRGQNVTFRCDPISEHNRLYWYRQTLGQGPEFLTYFQNEAQLEKSRLLSDRFSAERPKGSFSTLEIQRTEQGDSAMYLCASSLPTSGSLYEQYFGPGTRLTVT.

This clonotype was found a few times. The chain combines TRBV27 with TRBJ2-2, with D perhaps given as TRBD1 or TRBD2 (6 bases each). Germline-derived CDR1 and CDR2 are MNHEY and SMNVEV (reference sequence). The CDR3 covers 15 residues. V was clipped by 1 base and J by 6 bases, with 12 bases between them. The CDR3 bases are TGTGCCAGCAGTTTATTCGGGGGCCTCCCCGGGGAGCTGTTTTTT. It yields the protein CASSLFGGLPGELFF.

This clonotype was counted many times. The chain uses TRBV20-1 and TRBJ2-7, with unresolved D. Per the germline V gene, CDR1 is DFQATT and CDR2 is SNEGSKA (reference sequence). Trimming left V 6 bases short and J 4 bases short, with 22 bases between. There are 15 residues in the CDR3. CDR3 sequence (DNA): TGCAGTGCCCCATCCCCCCGGAGCTTTCCGTACGAGCAGTACTTC. Translating gives CSAPSPRSFPYEQYF.

There are many counts of this clonotype. Written as DNA, the CDR3 is TGCAGTGCTAGAGATCCCGGACTAGCGGGAGGCCATGAGCAGTTCTTC. Translation: CSARDPGLAGGHEQFF. The rearrangement links TRBV20-1 to TRBJ2-1; 14 bases fit TRBD2. The germline V gene encodes CDR1 DFQATT and CDR2 SNEGSKA (reference sequence). The CDR3 extends over 16 amino acids. J was trimmed by 8 bases and V by 0 bases; bases with no gene match: 6.

This clonotype was picked up one time. A much larger clonotype is one base distant, so this may be a read error. This rearrangement joins TRBV12-3 or TRBV12-4 to TRBJ2-7, with D possibly TRBD2 on 6 matching bases. The CDR3 has 14 residues. Trimming took off 5 bases at V and 0 bases at J, with 11 bases between the two ends. The CDR3 DNA reads as TGTGCCAGCAGTCGACTCGGGAGCTCCTACGAGCAGTACTTC. Protein sequence: CASSRLGSSYEQYF.

This clonotype was recorded a few times. The chain recombines TRBV9 with TRBJ2-1; 16 nucleotides match TRBD2. From germline, CDR1 is SGDLS and CDR2 YYNGEE. The CDR3 sequence is 15 residues long. Losses at the gene ends were 3 bases for V and 10 bases for J; bases not matched to a gene: 4. CDR3 DNA: TGTGCCAGCAGCGAGGGACTAGCGGGAGGGTGGGAGCAGTTCTTC. Its translation is CASSEGLAGGWEQFF.

V gene TRBV9 combines with J gene TRBJ2-3; 13 bases fit TRBD2. Looked up from germline, CDR1 is SGDLS and CDR2 is YYNGEE. The CDR3 consists of 16 residues. The J segment lost 2 bases and the V segment lost 4 bases, leaving 4 bases of the junction unmatched. CDR3 in DNA: TGTGCCAGCAGCTCGGGACTAGCGGGAACCACAGATACGCAGTATTTT. It codes for CASSSGLAGTTDTQYF.

This clonotype was counted between two and nine times. The V and J genes are TRBV3-1 and TRBJ2-1; 7 bases fit TRBD1. The CDR3 sequence is 18 residues long. Trimming took 2 bases from V and 8 from J; bases not matched to a gene: 18. In germline, CDR1 is LGHDT, CDR2 YNNKEL (reference sequence). The CDR3 DNA is TGTGCCAGCAGCCAAAAGGGCTGGAAGGGGGCGAAAGTCGATGAGCAGTTCTTC. Amino acids: CASSQKGWKGAKVDEQFF.

The rearrangement links TRBV30 to TRBJ1-4; D not certain. CDR1 is GTSNPN, CDR2 SVGIG, per germline (reference sequence). V lost 0 bases to trimming and J lost 1 base, with 12 bases between them. The CDR3 covers 16 residues. CDR3: CAWSVLWGGTNEKLFF. In DNA form, the CDR3 reads TGTGCCTGGAGTGTCTTGTGGGGAGGAACTAATGAAAAACTGTTTTTT.

This chain connects TRBV6-5 to TRBJ2-3; no reliable D call. The germline gives CDR1 MNHEY, CDR2 SVGAGI. V was trimmed by 4 bases and J by 2 bases, leaving 13 bases between them. CDR3 length: 15 amino acids. CDR3 amino acids: CASSSGVLYTDTQYF. CDR3 in DNA: TGTGCCAGCAGTTCCGGCGTACTATACACAGATACGCAGTATTTT.

This chain's CDR3 is CAISESQGPRGYTF. CDR3 in DNA: TGTGCCATCAGTGAGTCACAGGGACCTAGAGGCTACACCTTC. This rearrangement joins TRBV10-3 to TRBJ1-2; a possible D gene is TRBD1 (6 bases). Germline CDR1 reads ENHRY; CDR2 reads SYGVKD. V lost 0 bases and J lost 8, with 13 bases in between. The CDR3 covers 14 residues.

V is TRBV6-6 and J is TRBJ1-1, with a weak D call TRBD1 (6 bases). Per germline, CDR1 MNHNY and CDR2 SVGAGI (reference sequence). This CDR3 has 13 amino acids. Trimming left V 0 bases short and J 11 bases short, with 13 bases between. The CDR3 sequence is CASSYSTGTNAFF. The CDR3 region has the DNA TGTGCCAGCAGTTACTCGACAGGCACCAACGCTTTCTTT.

This clonotype was counted many times. The chain uses TRBV12-3 or TRBV12-4 and TRBJ1-1; D gene uncertain. The CDR3 spans 14 residues. Trimming shortened V by 6 bases and J by 0 bases, and 11 bases separated the two germline ends. The CDR3 protein is CASRSGWVNTEAFF. The DNA for the CDR3 is TGTGCCAGCAGGTCCGGGTGGGTGAACACTGAAGCTTTCTTT.

This clonotype was counted a few times. V and J are TRBV2 and TRBJ2-1; D is undetermined. Germline CDR1 reads SNHLY; CDR2 reads FYNNEI. The length of the CDR3 is 11 residues. Between the trimmed V and J ends, which lost 3 bases and 11 bases, there was a span of 8 bases. The CDR3 coding sequence is TGTGCCAGCAGTGACATCGACAAGCAGTTCTTC. This gives the protein CASSDIDKQFF.

The chain joins TRBV20-1 to TRBJ2-1; D may be TRBD1 or TRBD2 (5 bases each). Between the trimmed V and J ends, which lost 0 bases and 0 bases, there was a span of 12 bases. Germline V gives CDR1 DFQATT, CDR2 SNEGSKA (reference sequence). The CDR3 has 16 residues. DNA of the CDR3: TGCAGTGCTAGAGATCGGGTCGGGACCTCCTACAATGAGCAGTTCTTC. It codes for CSARDRVGTSYNEQFF.

The sample holds many counts of this clonotype. The chain combines TRBV28 with TRBJ2-7, with a tentative D call TRBD2 (5 bases). V was clipped by 7 bases and J by 2 bases, with 12 bases between them. From germline, CDR1 is MDHEN and CDR2 SYDVKM. CDR3 length: 13 amino acids. The CDR3 region is CASTLRETYEQYF. The CDR3 nucleotides are TGTGCCAGCACCTTACGGGAAACCTACGAGCAGTACTTC.

J is TRBJ2-5 and V is TRBV6-2 or TRBV6-3, with D hard to call. The germline V gene encodes CDR1 MNHEY and CDR2 SVGEGT. CDR3 length: 15 amino acids. Trimming cost V 2 bases and J 7 bases, with 17 bases left between them. The CDR3: CASSYGVATSGTQYF. DNA for the CDR3: TGTGCCAGCAGTTACGGAGTAGCCACCTCAGGGACCCAGTACTTC.

This clonotype was observed at least ten times. The genes are TRBV28 and TRBJ2-3, with D maybe TRBD1 (5 bases). V was shortened by 5 bases and J by 2 bases, with 20 bases between the two germline ends. Germline lookup yields CDR1 MDHEN and CDR2 SYDVKM. CDR3 length: 17 amino acids. CDR3: CASSTFRRVSFTDTQYF. CDR3 nucleotide sequence: TGTGCCAGCAGTACCTTCCGCAGGGTATCGTTCACAGATACGCAGTATTTT.